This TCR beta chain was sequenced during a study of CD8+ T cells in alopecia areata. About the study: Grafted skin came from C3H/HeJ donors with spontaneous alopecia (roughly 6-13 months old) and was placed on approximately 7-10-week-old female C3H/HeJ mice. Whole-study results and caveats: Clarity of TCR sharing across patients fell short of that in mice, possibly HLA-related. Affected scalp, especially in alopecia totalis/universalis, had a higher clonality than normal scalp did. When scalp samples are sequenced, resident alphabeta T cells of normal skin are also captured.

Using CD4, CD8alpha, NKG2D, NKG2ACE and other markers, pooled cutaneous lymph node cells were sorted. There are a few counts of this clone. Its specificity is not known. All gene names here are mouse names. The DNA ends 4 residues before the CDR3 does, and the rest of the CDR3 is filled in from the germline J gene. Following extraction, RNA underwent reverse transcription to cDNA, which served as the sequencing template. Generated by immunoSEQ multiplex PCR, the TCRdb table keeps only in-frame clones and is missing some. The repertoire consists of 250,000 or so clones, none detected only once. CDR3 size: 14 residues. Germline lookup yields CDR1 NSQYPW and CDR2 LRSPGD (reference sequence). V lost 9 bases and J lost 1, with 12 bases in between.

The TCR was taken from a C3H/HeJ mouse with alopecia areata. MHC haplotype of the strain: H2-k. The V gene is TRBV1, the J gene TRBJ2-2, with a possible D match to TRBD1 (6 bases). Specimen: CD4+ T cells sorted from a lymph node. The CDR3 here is CTCRRGGNTGQLYF. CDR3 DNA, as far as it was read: TGCACCTGTCGCAGGGGCGGAAACACCGGG.